This T cell receptor (beta chain) originates from a study of T cells in Graves' hyperthyroidism and ophthalmopathy. Germline V gives CDR1 MDHEN, CDR2 SYDVKM. The length of the CDR3 is 16 residues. With 6 bases removed from V and 0 bases from J, the gap between germline ends came to 12 bases. RNA transcripts yielded amplified TCR beta CDR3 regions. HTBI primers drove first-round RT-PCR of the TCR CDR3. Using its own MiXCR run on the multiplex PCR reads, TCRdb lists one record per CDR3 protein. The top ten clones hold roughly 39% of a sample with around 270,000 distinct CDR3 sequences, around 19% of them seen once. Exclusions: uncontrolled infection, other autoimmune disease, pregnancy, lactation.

The receptor comes from a man aged 50 to 60 with Graves' ophthalmopathy. The chain employs TRBV28 and TRBJ2-6, with no clear D. The sequenced sample consisted of blood. CDR3 coding DNA: TGTGCCAGCAGGGGTCAAAGGTCCTCTGGGGCCAACGTCCTGACTTTC. Translating gives CASRGQRSSGANVLTF.